A single sample is the source of the 4 T cell receptor beta chains below, sequenced in a study of T cell clones after liver transplantation. The table came from immunoSEQ multiplex PCR; TCRdb's copy has only in-frame clones and leaves some out. Of 95,000 to 130,000 clones listed, 90% are singletons. The sample was CD4+ T cells from blood, taken 12 months after liver transplant. These TCRs come from a human patient who received a liver transplant. Some T cells may be the graft donor's.

The chain couples TRBV5-1 to TRBJ1-1; 9 nucleotides agree with TRBD1. The CDR3 totals 13 residues. In germline, CDR1 is SGHRS, CDR2 YFSETQ. After removal of 4 bases from V and 11 bases from J, the junction contained 9 bases not matched to a gene. The CDR3 reads CASSTGTGFEAFF. CDR3 nucleotides: TGCGCCAGCAGCACAGGGACAGGGTTTGAGGCTTTCTTT.

This sequence joins TRBV28 and TRBJ2-7, with 8 bases fitting TRBD1. This CDR3 is built from 11 residues. CDR1 and CDR2 from the germline V gene are MDHEN and SYDVKM. The ends lost 7 bases at V and 6 bases at J; junction bases unmatched: 2. The CDR3 DNA reads TGTGCCAGCAACAGGGGGGCCGAGCAGTACTTC. This sequence encodes CASNRGAEQYF. The full variable domain, in which reference TRBV28 and TRBJ2-7 provide the parts outside the CDR3, is DVKVTQSSRYLVKRTGEKVFLECVQDMDHENMFWYRQDPGLGLRLIYFSYDVKMKEKGDIPEGYSVSREKKERFSLILESASTNQTSMYLCASNRGAEQYFGPGTRLTVT.

This chain links TRBV19 with TRBJ2-7, with 11 nucleotides matching TRBD2. Losses at the gene ends were 3 bases for V and 6 bases for J; bases not matched to a gene: 4. The CDR3 consists of 14 residues. Germline loops: CDR1 LNHDA, CDR2 SQIVND (reference sequence). Written as DNA, the CDR3 is TGTGCCAGTAGTATCGGGACTAGCGGCGGCGAGCAGTACTTC. Its protein is CASSIGTSGGEQYF.

The rearrangement uses TRBV7-9 and TRBJ1-3; no firm D call. With 5 bases removed from V and 2 bases from J, the gap between germline ends came to 13 bases. Looked up from germline, CDR1 is SEHNR and CDR2 is FQNEAQ (reference sequence). The CDR3 extends over 15 amino acids. The CDR3 loop is CASSPKRVAGNTIYF. CDR3 in DNA: TGTGCCAGCAGCCCTAAGAGGGTCGCTGGAAACACCATATATTTT.